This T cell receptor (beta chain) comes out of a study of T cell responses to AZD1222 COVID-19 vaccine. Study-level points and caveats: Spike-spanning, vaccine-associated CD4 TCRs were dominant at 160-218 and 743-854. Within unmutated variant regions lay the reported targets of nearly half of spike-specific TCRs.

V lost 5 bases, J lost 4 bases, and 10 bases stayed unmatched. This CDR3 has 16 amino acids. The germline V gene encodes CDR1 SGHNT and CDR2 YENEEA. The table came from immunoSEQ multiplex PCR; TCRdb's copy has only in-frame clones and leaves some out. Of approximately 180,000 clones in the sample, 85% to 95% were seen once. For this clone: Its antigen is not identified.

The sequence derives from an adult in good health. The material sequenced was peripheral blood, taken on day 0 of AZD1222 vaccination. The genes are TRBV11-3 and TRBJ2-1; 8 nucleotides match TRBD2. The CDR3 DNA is TGTGCCAGCAGCCAGCTCGGTGGGACTAGATACAATGAGCAGTTCTTC. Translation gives CASSQLGGTRYNEQFF.